The rows below give T cell receptor beta chains drawn from one sample of a study of OX40 agonist ivuxolimab in advanced cancers. Repertoires were generated with immunoSEQ multiplex PCR, while TCRdb's copy carries only in-frame clones and drops some. Among about 98,000 clones listed, about 83% were seen once. The sequenced sample was CD4+ or CD8+ T cells sorted from blood, obtained in a trial of the OX40 agonist ivuxolimab. All receptors come from an adult with an advanced solid tumor such as melanoma, head and neck, liver or kidney cancer. Both conserved end residues are part of each CDR3. Each record gives: clone size, V gene, J gene, D gene, CDR3 DNA, CDR3 protein. The D gene is left open where the match is weak. Expanded clones get a size class; other rows say once, few or many, or leave the size out.

clone size: NA; V gene: TRBV18; J gene: TRBJ2-7; D gene: NA; CDR3 DNA: TGTGCCAGCTCACCGACAGGTCTTGACTACGAGCAGTACTTC; CDR3 protein: CASSPTGLDYEQYF
clone size: NA; V gene: TRBV18; J gene: TRBJ2-7; D gene: NA; CDR3 DNA: TGTGCCAGCTCAGGTAGTTTGAGCTCCTACGAGCAGTACTTC; CDR3 protein: CASSGSLSSYEQYF
clone size: NA; V gene: TRBV11-2; J gene: TRBJ1-2; D gene: NA; CDR3 DNA: TGTGCCAGCAGTCTCGCCTTCATCCGGGGCTATGGCTACACCTTC; CDR3 protein: CASSLAFIRGYGYTF
clone size: NA; V gene: TRBV27; J gene: TRBJ1-2; D gene: TRBD1; CDR3 DNA: TGTGCCAGCAGTTTTCGGGACAGGGCGTATGGCTACACCTTC; CDR3 protein: CASSFRDRAYGYTF
clone size: NA; V gene: TRBV2; J gene: TRBJ1-1; D gene: NA; CDR3 DNA: TGTGCCAGCACCTCTGAGGGAGCGAACACTGAAGCTTTCTTT; CDR3 protein: CASTSEGANTEAFF
clone size: NA; V gene: TRBV6-1; J gene: TRBJ1-1; D gene: NA; CDR3 DNA: TGTGCCGCTCGGGAGAACACTGAAGCTTTCTTT; CDR3 protein: CAARENTEAFF
clone size: NA; V gene: TRBV2; J gene: TRBJ1-5; D gene: NA; CDR3 DNA: TGTGCCAGCAGTGAAGCGCTTCCCAATCAGCCCCAGCATTTT; CDR3 protein: CASSEALPNQPQHF
clone size: NA; V gene: TRBV11-2; J gene: TRBJ2-2; D gene: NA; CDR3 DNA: TGTGCCAGCAGCCCCTGGGACGGTAACACCGGGGAGCTGTTTTTT; CDR3 protein: CASSPWDGNTGELFF
clone size: NA; V gene: TRBV4-1; J gene: TRBJ2-7; D gene: NA; CDR3 DNA: TGCGCCAGCAGCCAGAAAATGATTCCGGGACCCCTTCAACCTGAGCAGTACTTC; CDR3 protein: CASSQKMIPGPLQPEQYF
clone size: NA; V gene: TRBV9; J gene: TRBJ2-7; D gene: TRBD1; CDR3 DNA: TGTGCCAGCAGCTTCCTGGGACAGGGGGACGAGCAGTACTTC; CDR3 protein: CASSFLGQGDEQYF
clone size: NA; V gene: TRBV7-2; J gene: TRBJ1-4; D gene: TRBD1; CDR3 DNA: TGTGCCAGCAGCTACACAGGGGGTAATGAAAAACTGTTTTTT; CDR3 protein: CASSYTGGNEKLFF
clone size: NA; V gene: TRBV6-1; J gene: TRBJ2-3; D gene: TRBD2; CDR3 DNA: TGTGCCAGCAGTGATTACCCGGGACTAGCGAAGGAAGATACGCAGTATTTT; CDR3 protein: CASSDYPGLAKEDTQYF
clone size: NA; V gene: TRBV5-6; J gene: TRBJ2-3; D gene: NA; CDR3 DNA: TGTGCCAGCAGCTTGCGGCCAGGGCCTAGCACAGATACGCAGTATTTT; CDR3 protein: CASSLRPGPSTDTQYF
clone size: few; V gene: TRBV18; J gene: TRBJ1-4; D gene: NA; CDR3 DNA: TGTGCCAGCTCACCGGTCATGGCAGCCAAGAATGAAAAACTGTTTTTT; CDR3 protein: CASSPVMAAKNEKLFF
clone size: NA; V gene: TRBV7-2; J gene: TRBJ2-5; D gene: NA; CDR3 DNA: TGTGCCAGCAGCTTAGTGGGGGGGCGCGGTTTCCCGGAGACCCAGTACTTC; CDR3 protein: CASSLVGGRGFPETQYF
clone size: NA; V gene: TRBV2; J gene: TRBJ2-2; D gene: TRBD1; CDR3 DNA: TGTGCCAGTGCCGGGACAGGGACCCCCGGGGAGCTGTTTTTT; CDR3 protein: CASAGTGTPGELFF